This TCR beta chain stems from a study of identical twins. Study results and caveats: While abundant cord blood beta clonotypes carried fewer insertions, memory repertoires showed no such pattern.

CDR1 and CDR2 (germline): SQVTM, ANQGSEA. The CDR3 is made up of 14 amino acids. V lost 7 bases, J lost 6 bases, and 12 bases stayed unmatched. TCRdb called the 5' RACE reads again in MiXCR, with one record for every CDR3 protein. The sample has about 260,000 distinct CDR3 sequences; about 7% are singletons. This clonotype appeared a few times. Antigen: not known. This sample was shared with a second study, whose subject was yellow fever vaccine responses in identical twins.

The sequence was collected from a woman aged 18-29 years in good health. The chain couples TRBV29-1 to TRBJ2-3, with TRBD1 matching over 8 bases. Sequencing was performed on memory (CD45RO+) T cells sorted from blood. This chain's CDR3 is CSGVGQVLRDTQYF. CDR3 nucleotides: TGCAGCGGCGTGGGACAGGTCTTAAGGGATACGCAGTATTTT.